This T cell receptor beta chain was captured in a study of cytomegalovirus exposure and HLA in healthy donors. The study, taken as a whole, reports: It was assumed in the presence/absence analyses that sequencing depth was roughly uniform across donors. According to the study, around 180 TCR beta chains were cytomegalovirus-associated. Likely technical artifact: a cluster of highly shared sequence variants.

Although they were nominally healthy when sampled, donors likely had unrecorded immune exposures. Germline assignment: CDR1 LGHNA and CDR2 YNFKEQ. The length of the CDR3 is 13 residues. The germline V and J ends were trimmed by 0 bases and 7 bases, with 7 bases remaining between them. Of note for this clone: The antigen is undetermined.

PCR was performed using 60 Vbeta and 13 Jbeta primers. The table came from immunoSEQ multiplex PCR; TCRdb's copy has only in-frame clones and leaves some out. The repertoire has approximately 140,000 clones, approximately 80% of them found once; the top ten carry roughly 4.6%. What was sequenced was PBMCs. The J gene is TRBJ1-5, the V gene TRBV4-2; D not certain. This TCR came from a woman in her forties or fifties in good health and CMV-seronegative. The CDR3 sequence is CASSQEGEQPQHF. The CDR3 nucleotides read TGTGCCAGCAGCCAAGAGGGAGAGCAGCCCCAGCATTTT.